This T cell receptor (beta chain) was profiled in a study of blood T cell repertoires in COVID-19. Sequencing was performed with immunoSEQ multiplex PCR; in TCRdb, only in-frame clones are kept and a portion is missing. The repertoire holds some 54,000 clones, with around 81% as singletons. CDR3 length: 14 residues. Germline assignment: CDR1 LGHNA and CDR2 YSLEER. V was trimmed by 3 bases and J by 0 bases, leaving 9 bases between them. The chain recombines TRBV4-3 with TRBJ2-7, with D perhaps TRBD1 (5 bases). Input material: peripheral blood. The receptor was isolated from a man aged 65-85 years with active COVID-19. CDR3 coding DNA: TGCGCCAGCAGCCACAGGGCCTTCTCCTACGAGCAGTACTTC. Amino acids: CASSHRAFSYEQYF.